This T cell receptor beta chain was captured in a study of shared clonotypes between healthy human individuals. Study-level findings and limits: Against clonotypes common to all four donors, non-shared ones had lower generation probabilities. A handful of donors had around 5% of their naive CD4 clonotypes in common.

The CDR3 sequence is 15 residues long. CDR1 MNHNS and CDR2 SASEGT come from the germline V gene. Comment on this clone: The antigen is undetermined. At one end, the junction sequence differs from germline, possibly due to a read error.

The investigators split CD4+ cells into a CD45RA+ naive subset and a CD45RA-negative memory subset. Per the original methods: With immunoSEQ giving junction-only sequences and no quality scores, filtering differed. The protocol was immunoSEQ multiplex PCR, while the TCRdb copy is restricted to in-frame clones and leaves out a portion. D and trimming come from the DNA, and the V and J calls and clone size come from that table. The top ten clones hold 0.057% of a sample with about 600,000 clones, less than 98% of them seen once. Sequenced sample: naive CD4+ T cells sorted from blood. Subset noted: CD45RA+ positively selected. This sequence joins TRBV6-1 and TRBJ1-2; no clear D. This receptor was taken from a woman aged 25 to 39 in good health. The CDR3 region has the DNA TGTGCCAGCAAGGAGGATTGGGGAGGAACATCTCAAAACCGCTTC. It specifies CASKEDWGGTSQNRF.